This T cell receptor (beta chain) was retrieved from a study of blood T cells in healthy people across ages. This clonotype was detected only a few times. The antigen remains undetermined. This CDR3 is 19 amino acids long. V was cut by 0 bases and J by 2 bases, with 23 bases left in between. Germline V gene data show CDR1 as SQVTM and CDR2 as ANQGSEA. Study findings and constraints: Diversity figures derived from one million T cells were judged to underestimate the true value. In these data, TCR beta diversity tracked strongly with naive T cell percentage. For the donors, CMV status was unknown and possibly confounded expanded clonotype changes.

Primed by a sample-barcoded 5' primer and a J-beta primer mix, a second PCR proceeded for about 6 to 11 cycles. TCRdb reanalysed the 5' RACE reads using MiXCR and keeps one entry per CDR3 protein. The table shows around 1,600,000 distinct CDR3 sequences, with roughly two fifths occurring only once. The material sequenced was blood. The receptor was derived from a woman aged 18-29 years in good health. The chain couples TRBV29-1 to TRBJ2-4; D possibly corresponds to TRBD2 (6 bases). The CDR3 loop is CSVEDPGWGVGVSKNIQYF. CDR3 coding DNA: TGCAGCGTTGAAGACCCCGGATGGGGGGTGGGGGTCTCCAAAAACATTCAGTACTTC.